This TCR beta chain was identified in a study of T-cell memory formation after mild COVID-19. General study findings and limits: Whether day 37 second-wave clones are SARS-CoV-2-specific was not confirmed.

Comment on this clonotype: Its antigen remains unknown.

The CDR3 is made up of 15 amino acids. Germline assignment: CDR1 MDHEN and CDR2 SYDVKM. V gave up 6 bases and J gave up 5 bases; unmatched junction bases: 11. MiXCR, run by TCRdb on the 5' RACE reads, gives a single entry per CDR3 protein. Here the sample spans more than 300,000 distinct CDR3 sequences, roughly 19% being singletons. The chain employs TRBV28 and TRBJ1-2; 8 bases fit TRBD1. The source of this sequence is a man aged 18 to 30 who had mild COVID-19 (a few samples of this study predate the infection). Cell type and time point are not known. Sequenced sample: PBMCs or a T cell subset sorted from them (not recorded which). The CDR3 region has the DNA TGTGCCAGCAGAAATCCCTCAGGGGGCTGGTATGGCTACACCTTC. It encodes CASRNPSGGWYGYTF.